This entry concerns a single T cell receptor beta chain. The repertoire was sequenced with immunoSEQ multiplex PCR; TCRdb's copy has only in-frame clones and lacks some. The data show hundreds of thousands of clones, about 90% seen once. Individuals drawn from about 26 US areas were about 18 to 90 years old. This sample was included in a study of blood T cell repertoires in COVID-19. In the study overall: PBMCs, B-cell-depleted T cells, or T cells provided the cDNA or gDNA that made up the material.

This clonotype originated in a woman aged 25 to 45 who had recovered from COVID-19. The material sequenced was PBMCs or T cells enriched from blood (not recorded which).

CDR3: CAWSRSYNSPLHF. The DNA of the CDR3 is TGTGCCTGGAGTCGGTCCTATAATTCACCCCTCCACTTT. The rearrangement joins TRBV30 to TRBJ1-6; D gene uncertain. Trimming pared 2 bases from V and 1 base from J, leaving 3 bases between. The CDR3 contains 13 residues. Germline lookup yields CDR1 GTSNPN and CDR2 SVGIG (reference sequence).